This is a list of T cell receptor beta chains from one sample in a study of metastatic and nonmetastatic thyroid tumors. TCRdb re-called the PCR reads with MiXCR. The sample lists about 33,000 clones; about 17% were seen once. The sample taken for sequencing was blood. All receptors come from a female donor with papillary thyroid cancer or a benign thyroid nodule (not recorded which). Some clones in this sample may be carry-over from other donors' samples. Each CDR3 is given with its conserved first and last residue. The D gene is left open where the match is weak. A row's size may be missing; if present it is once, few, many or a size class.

CASSPEAVSPYEQYF TGTGCCAGCTCACCGGAGGCAGTCAGCCCCTACGAGCAGTACTTC many - TRBJ2-7 TRBV18
CASSPCPQRGYYEQYF TGTGCCAGTAGTCCCTGCCCTCAGCGGGGGTACTACGAGCAGTACTTC - TRBD2 TRBJ2-7 TRBV19
CASSPRLQVSRELFF TGTGCCAGCAGTCCCCGCTTACAGGTGTCCCGGGAGCTGTTTTTT - - TRBJ2-2 TRBV12-3/TRBV12-4
CASSVAGSSYNEQFF TGTGCCAGCAGTGTCGCGGGTAGCTCCTACAATGAGCAGTTCTTC many - TRBJ2-1 TRBV2
CASSAGLAGSTGELFF TGTGCCAGCAGCGCGGGACTAGCGGGGTCCACCGGGGAGCTGTTTTTT many TRBD2 TRBJ2-2 TRBV11-1
CASSLGAGPCTDTQYF TGTGCCAGCAGCTTAGGCGCGGGTCCCTGCACAGATACGCAGTATTTT - - TRBJ2-3 TRBV11-2
CASSAGQGVYNSPLHF TGTGCCAGTAGTGCGGGACAGGGGGTTTATAATTCACCCCTCCACTTT - TRBD1 TRBJ1-6 TRBV19
CASSPDRVYGYTF TGTGCCAGCTCACCCGACAGGGTTTATGGCTACACCTTC many TRBD1 TRBJ1-2 TRBV18
CASSRGTGENEKLFF TGCGCCAGCAGCCGAGGGACAGGAGAGAATGAAAAACTGTTTTTT many TRBD1 TRBJ1-4 TRBV4-1
CASSCDRGASNYGYTF TGTGCCAGCAGTTGCGACAGGGGGGCGTCTAACTATGGCTACACCTTC many TRBD1 TRBJ1-2 TRBV6-1
CASSWGGASGRALVEQFF TGTGCCAGCAGCTGGGGTGGGGCTAGCGGGAGGGCCCTCGTTGAGCAGTTCTTC - TRBD2 TRBJ2-1 TRBV5-4
CAWEIGKGLAYNEQFF TGTGCCTGGGAGATAGGAAAGGGACTGGCCTACAATGAGCAATTCTTC few - TRBJ2-1 TRBV30
CASSLYTSGNTIYF TGCGCCAGCAGCTTGTACACCTCTGGAAACACCATATATTTT - - TRBJ1-3 TRBV5-1
CASRRERSLHYNEQFF TGTGCCAGCAGACGGGAGCGGAGCCTCCACTACAATGAGCAGTTCTTC few - TRBJ2-1 TRBV28
CASIKHRQVSPNTEAFF TGTGCCAGCATTAAGCATCGACAGGTATCTCCGAACACCGAAGCTTTCTTT - - TRBJ1-1 TRBV6-2/TRBV6-3
CASSQVGAAYNEQFF TGTGCCAGCAGCCAAGTAGGGGCTGCCTACAATGAGCAGTTCTTC many - TRBJ2-1 TRBV3-1